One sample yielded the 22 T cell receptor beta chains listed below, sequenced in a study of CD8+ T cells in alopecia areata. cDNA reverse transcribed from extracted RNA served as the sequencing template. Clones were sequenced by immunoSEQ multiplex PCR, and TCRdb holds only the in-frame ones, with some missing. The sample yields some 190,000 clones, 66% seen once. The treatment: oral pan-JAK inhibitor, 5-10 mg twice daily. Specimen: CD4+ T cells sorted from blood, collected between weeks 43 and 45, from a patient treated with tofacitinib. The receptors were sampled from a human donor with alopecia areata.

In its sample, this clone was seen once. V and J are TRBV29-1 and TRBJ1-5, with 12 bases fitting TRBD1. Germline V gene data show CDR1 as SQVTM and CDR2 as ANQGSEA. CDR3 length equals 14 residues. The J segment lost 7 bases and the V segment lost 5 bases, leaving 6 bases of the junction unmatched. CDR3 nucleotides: TGCAGCGTTTGGGACAGGGGGCAAGGGCAGCCCCAGCATTTT. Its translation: CSVWDRGQGQPQHF.

The CDR3 DNA is TGTGCCAGCAGTCCCAGGTCATCCCTAACCGGCACAGATACGCAGTATTTT. This sequence encodes CASSPRSSLTGTDTQYF. The chain uses TRBV27 and TRBJ2-3; D is unclear. The CDR3 is 17 amino acids. Trimming removed 5 bases from V and 1 base from J, with 19 bases in between. Germline V gives CDR1 MNHEY, CDR2 SMNVEV (reference sequence).

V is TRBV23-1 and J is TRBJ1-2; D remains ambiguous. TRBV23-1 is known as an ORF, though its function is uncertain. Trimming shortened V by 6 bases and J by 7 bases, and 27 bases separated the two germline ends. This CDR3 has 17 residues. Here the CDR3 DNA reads TGCGCCAGCAGCCCACACTTTTACAAGGCTCGGCGTAGTGGCTACACCTTC. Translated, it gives CASSPHFYKARRSGYTF.

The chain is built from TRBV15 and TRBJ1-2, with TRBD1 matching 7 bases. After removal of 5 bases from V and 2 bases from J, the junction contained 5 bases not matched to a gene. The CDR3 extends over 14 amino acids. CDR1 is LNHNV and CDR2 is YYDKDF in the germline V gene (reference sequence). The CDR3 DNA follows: TGTGCCACCAGCCGACAGGGAACCAACTATGGCTACACCTTC. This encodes CATSRQGTNYGYTF.

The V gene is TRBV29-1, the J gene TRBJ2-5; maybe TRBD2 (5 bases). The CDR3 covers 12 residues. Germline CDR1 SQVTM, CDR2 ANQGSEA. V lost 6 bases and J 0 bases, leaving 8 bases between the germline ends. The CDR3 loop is CSVRVDQETQYF. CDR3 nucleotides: TGCAGCGTGCGGGTAGACCAAGAGACCCAGTACTTC.

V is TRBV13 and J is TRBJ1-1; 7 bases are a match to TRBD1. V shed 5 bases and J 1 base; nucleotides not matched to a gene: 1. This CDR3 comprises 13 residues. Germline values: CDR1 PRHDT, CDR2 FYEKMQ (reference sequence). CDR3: CASSRDRNTEAFF. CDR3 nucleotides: TGTGCCAGCAGCAGGGACAGGAACACTGAAGCTTTCTTT.

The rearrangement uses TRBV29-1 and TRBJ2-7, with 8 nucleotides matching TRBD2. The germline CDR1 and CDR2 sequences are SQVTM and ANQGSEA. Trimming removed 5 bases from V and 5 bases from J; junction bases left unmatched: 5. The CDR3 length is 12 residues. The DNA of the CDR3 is TGCAGCGTTAGCGGGGGAGCCAACGAGCAGTACTTC. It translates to CSVSGGANEQYF.

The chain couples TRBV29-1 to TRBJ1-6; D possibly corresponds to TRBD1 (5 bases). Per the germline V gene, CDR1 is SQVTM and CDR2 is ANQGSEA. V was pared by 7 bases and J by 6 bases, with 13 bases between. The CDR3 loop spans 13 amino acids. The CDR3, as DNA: TGCAGCGCACAGGAACTGCCTAATTCACCCCTCCACTTT. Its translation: CSAQELPNSPLHF.

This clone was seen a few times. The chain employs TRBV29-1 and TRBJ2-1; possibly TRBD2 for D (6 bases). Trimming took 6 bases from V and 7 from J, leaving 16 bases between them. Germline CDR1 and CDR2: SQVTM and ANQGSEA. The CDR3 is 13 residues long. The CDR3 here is CSVSAGTENEQFF. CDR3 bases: TGCAGCGTGAGTGCCGGGACTGAGAATGAGCAGTTCTTC.

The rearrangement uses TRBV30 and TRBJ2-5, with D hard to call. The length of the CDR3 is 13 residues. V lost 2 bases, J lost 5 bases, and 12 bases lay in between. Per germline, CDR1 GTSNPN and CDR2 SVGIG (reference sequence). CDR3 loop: CAWSSTSGETQYF. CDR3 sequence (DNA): TGTGCCTGGAGTTCCACATCCGGGGAGACCCAGTACTTC.

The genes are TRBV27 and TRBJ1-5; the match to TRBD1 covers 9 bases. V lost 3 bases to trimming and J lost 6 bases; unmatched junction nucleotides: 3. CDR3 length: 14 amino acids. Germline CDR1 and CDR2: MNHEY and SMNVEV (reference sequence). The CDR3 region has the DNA TGTGCCAGCAGTTTCTCGGGACAGGGTCAGCCCCAGCATTTT. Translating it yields CASSFSGQGQPQHF.

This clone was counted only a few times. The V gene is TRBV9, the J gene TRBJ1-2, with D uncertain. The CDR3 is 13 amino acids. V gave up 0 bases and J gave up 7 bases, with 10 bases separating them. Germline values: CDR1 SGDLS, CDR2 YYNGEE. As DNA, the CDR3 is TGTGCCAGCAGCGTAGAAGTCCAACCTGGCTACACCTTC. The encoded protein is CASSVEVQPGYTF.

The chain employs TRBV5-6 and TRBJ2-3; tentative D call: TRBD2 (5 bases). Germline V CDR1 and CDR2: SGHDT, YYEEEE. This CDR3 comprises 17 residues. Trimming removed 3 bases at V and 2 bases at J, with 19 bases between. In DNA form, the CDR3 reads TGTGCCAGCAGCTACTTTATGGACTTTTCCAACACAGATACGCAGTATTTT. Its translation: CASSYFMDFSNTDTQYF. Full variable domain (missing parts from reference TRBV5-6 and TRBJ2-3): DAGVTQSPTHLIKTRGQQVTLRCSPKSGHDTVSWYQQALGQGPQFIFQYYEEEERQRGNFPDRFSGHQFPNYSSELNVNALLLGDSALYLCASSYFMDFSNTDTQYFGPGTRLTVL.

The CDR3 spells CSVLWGGDTQYF. Here the CDR3 DNA reads TGCAGCGTCCTGTGGGGCGGAGATACGCAGTATTTT. The chain employs TRBV29-1 and TRBJ2-3; possible D gene TRBD1, 5 bases. V lost 6 bases to trimming and J lost 5 bases, with 12 bases between them. The CDR3 consists of 12 residues. Germline V lookup: CDR1 SQVTM, CDR2 ANQGSEA.

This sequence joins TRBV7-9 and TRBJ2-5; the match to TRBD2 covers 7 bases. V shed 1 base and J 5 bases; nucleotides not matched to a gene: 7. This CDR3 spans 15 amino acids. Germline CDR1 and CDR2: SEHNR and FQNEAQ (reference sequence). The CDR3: CASSLVPGGSETQYF. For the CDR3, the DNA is TGTGCCAGCAGCTTAGTCCCGGGAGGCTCCGAGACCCAGTACTTC. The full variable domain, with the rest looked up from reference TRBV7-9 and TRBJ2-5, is DTGVSQNPRHKITKRGQNVTFRCDPISEHNRLYWYRQTLGQGPEFLTYFQNEAQLEKSRLLSDRFSAERPKGSFSTLEIQRTEQGDSAMYLCASSLVPGGSETQYFGPGTRLLVL.

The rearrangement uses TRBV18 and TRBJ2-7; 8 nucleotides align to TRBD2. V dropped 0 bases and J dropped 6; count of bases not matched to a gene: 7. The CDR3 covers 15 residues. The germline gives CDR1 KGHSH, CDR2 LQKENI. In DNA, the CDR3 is TGTGCCAGCTCACCACCGTTCGGGGGGGTGCTCGAGCAGTACTTC. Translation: CASSPPFGGVLEQYF.

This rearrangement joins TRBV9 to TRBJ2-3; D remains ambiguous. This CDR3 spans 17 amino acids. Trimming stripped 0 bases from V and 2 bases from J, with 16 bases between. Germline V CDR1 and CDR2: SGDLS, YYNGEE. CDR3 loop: CASSVAPALVLTDTQYF. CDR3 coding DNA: TGTGCCAGCAGCGTAGCCCCTGCCCTCGTACTCACAGATACGCAGTATTTT.

Written as DNA, the CDR3 is TGCGCCAGCAGCCAAGCGACGGGAGGGAGGTACTACGAGCAGTACTTC. Its protein is CASSQATGGRYYEQYF. The rearrangement uses TRBV4-1 and TRBJ2-7; 8 positions match TRBD2. With V trimmed by 1 base and J by 3 bases, 8 bases remained unmatched. Germline loops: CDR1 MGHRA, CDR2 YSYEKL. The CDR3 is made up of 16 amino acids.

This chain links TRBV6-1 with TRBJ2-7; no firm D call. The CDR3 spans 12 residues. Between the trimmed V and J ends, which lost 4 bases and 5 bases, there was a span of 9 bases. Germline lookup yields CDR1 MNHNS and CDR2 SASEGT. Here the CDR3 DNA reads TGTGCCAGCAGTGGGAACGGCGACGAGCAGTACTTC. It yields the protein CASSGNGDEQYF.

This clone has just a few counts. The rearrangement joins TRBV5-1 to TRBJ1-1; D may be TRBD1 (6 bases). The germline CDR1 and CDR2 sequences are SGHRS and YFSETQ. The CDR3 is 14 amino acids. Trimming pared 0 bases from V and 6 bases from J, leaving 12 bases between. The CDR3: CASSLERGAAEAFF. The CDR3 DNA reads TGCGCCAGCAGCTTGGAGCGGGGGGCGGCTGAAGCTTTCTTT.

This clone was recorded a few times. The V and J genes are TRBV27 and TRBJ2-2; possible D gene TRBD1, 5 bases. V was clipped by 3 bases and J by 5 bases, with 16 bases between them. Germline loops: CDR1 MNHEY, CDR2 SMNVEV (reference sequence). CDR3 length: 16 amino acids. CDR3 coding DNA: TGTGCCAGCAGTTTTGGGGCCAGGGAAGGAACCGGGGAGCTGTTTTTT. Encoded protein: CASSFGAREGTGELFF.

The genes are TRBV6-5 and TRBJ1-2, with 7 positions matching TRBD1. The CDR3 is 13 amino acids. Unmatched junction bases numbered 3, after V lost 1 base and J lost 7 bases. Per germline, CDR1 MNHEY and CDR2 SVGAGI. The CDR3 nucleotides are TGTGCCAGCAGTTACTTAGACAGGGTTGGCTACACCTTC. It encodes CASSYLDRVGYTF.